The 8 T cell receptor beta chains below all came from one sample that was sequenced in a study of regulatory T cells in long-lasting Graves disease. To make TCR beta libraries, researchers used iRepertoire HTBI primers and Arm-PCR of CDR3 regions. A single record per CDR3 protein comes from TCRdb applying MiXCR to the multiplex PCR reads. There are 650,000 to 700,000 distinct CDR3 sequences in the sample; 25% to 35% occur only once, and under 55% lies in the top ten. As to time point: persistent/refractory GD, antithyroid drugs over 5 years with positive TRAb. From PBMCs, RNA was extracted and then used to make the TCR library. The sequencing here drew on peripheral blood mononuclear cells (PBMCs), taken when the disease was refractory, from a patient treated with antithyroid drugs. The receptors were sampled from a female donor with Graves disease.

The chain carries TRBV7-9 and TRBJ2-7; TRBD2 matches at 7 bases. The V and J ends lost 7 bases and 3 bases, in that order; junction bases with no gene match: 9. Germline V gene lookup returns CDR1 SEHNR and CDR2 FQNEAQ (reference sequence). The CDR3 contains 14 residues. The CDR3 DNA reads TGTGCCAGCACCAACCCTTCTAGCGGCTACGAGCAGTACTTC. Translation: CASTNPSSGYEQYF.

This clonotype was observed many times. The V gene is TRBV27, the J gene TRBJ1-2, with D tentatively TRBD1 (5 bases). Trimming shortened V by 6 bases and J by 7 bases, and 15 bases separated the two germline ends. The CDR3 is made up of 13 amino acids. Germline V lookup: CDR1 MNHEY, CDR2 SMNVEV (reference sequence). The CDR3 sequence is CASSLDSRSGYTF. The CDR3, as DNA: TGTGCCAGCAGCTTAGACAGCCGAAGTGGCTACACCTTC.

This clonotype was found a few times. The V and J genes are TRBV7-9 and TRBJ2-7; unclear D gene. The V gene lost 5 bases and the J gene lost 2 bases, with 7 bases spanning the gap. Germline CDR1 reads SEHNR; CDR2 reads FQNEAQ (reference sequence). The CDR3 extends over 12 amino acids. CDR3 residues: CASSPVAYEQYF. CDR3 coding DNA: TGTGCCAGCAGCCCTGTAGCCTACGAGCAGTACTTC.

The rearrangement uses TRBV24-1 and TRBJ1-5; weak D call: TRBD1 (6 bases). CDR1 and CDR2 (germline): KGHDR, SFDVKD. Deletions cut 4 bases from V and 0 bases from J, with 9 bases between. The CDR3 loop spans 15 amino acids. CDR3 sequence: CATSEGTYSNQPQHF. The CDR3 DNA follows: TGTGCCACCAGTGAAGGGACATATAGCAATCAGCCCCAGCATTTT.

This clonotype has only a few counts. This chain links TRBV3-1 with TRBJ2-7; D not certain. The CDR3 has 14 amino acids. V was cut by 6 bases and J by 4 bases, with 16 bases left in between. Germline lookup yields CDR1 LGHDT and CDR2 YNNKEL (reference sequence). The CDR3 loop is CASSHRAAVYEQYF. DNA for the CDR3: TGTGCCAGCAGTCACCGGGCTGCGGTATACGAGCAGTACTTC.

This clonotype was counted a few times. The chain is built from TRBV20-1 and TRBJ1-5; tentatively, D is TRBD1 (6 bases). The CDR3 contains 13 residues. Deletions cut 4 bases from V and 7 bases from J, with 14 bases between. From germline, CDR1 is DFQATT and CDR2 SNEGSKA (reference sequence). The chain's CDR3 is CSATRQDGQPQHF. The CDR3 DNA reads as TGCAGTGCTACGAGACAGGACGGGCAGCCCCAGCATTTT.

The genes are TRBV19 and TRBJ1-5; TRBD1 aligns across 7 bases. V shed 6 bases, J shed 7 bases, and the junction held 12 bases outside the gene matches. This CDR3 has 15 amino acids. Germline CDR1 reads LNHDA; CDR2 reads SQIVND (reference sequence). The CDR3 loop reads CASRPGTGEVQPQHF. The DNA for the CDR3 is TGTGCCAGTAGACCTGGTACAGGGGAGGTGCAGCCCCAGCATTTT.

This clonotype was observed a handful of times. The V and J genes are TRBV20-1 and TRBJ1-3; D remains ambiguous. The V end was cut by 6 bases, the J end by 0 bases, with 9 bases between. CDR1 is DFQATT, CDR2 SNEGSKA, per germline (reference sequence). The CDR3 extends over 13 amino acids. The CDR3 is CSANSGSGNTIYF. DNA of the CDR3: TGCAGTGCCAACTCGGGCTCTGGAAACACCATATATTTT.